The source of this T cell receptor (beta chain) is a study of T cell clones after liver transplantation (dated by TCRdb to between 2018 and 2021). Regarding the research as a whole: The samples were obtained from ITN030ST, a randomized trial that attempted immunosuppression withdrawal within 2 years after liver transplantation. Third party-reactive TCRbeta sequences from pre-transplant MLRs were also identified as an antigen-independent comparator for donor-reactive sequences. Blood samples were collected pre-transplant, then pre-randomization ahead of withdrawal, and finally post-randomization once withdrawal had either been completed or failed. Donor-reactive T cell clones were identified by TCRbeta sequencing after a pre-transplant mixed lymphocyte reaction and then tracked in post-transplant blood. To count as tolerant, a recipient had to stay completely off immunosuppression for at least one year without liver enzymes climbing beyond twice the upper limit of normal. Until randomization at 12-24 months post-transplant, subjects were given standard immunosuppression, with no induction therapy. The studied cohort comprised 8 liver transplant recipients, 3 classified as tolerant and 5 as non-tolerant. Of the eight recipients, a few were HCV-positive, while the remaining recipients had been transplanted for non-autoimmune, non-viral indications.

Worth noting for this clone: Its antigen specificity is not known. The sample holds no much larger clone one base away, and base qualities are not on file.

What the work shows at the level of the full study, not this receptor alone: After accounting for repertoire turnover, donor-reactive detection was significantly reduced in 7 of 8 subjects for CD4 and 8 of 8 for CD8. Donor-reactive sequences declined more than third party-reactive ones, suggesting partial antigen-specific deletion unrelated to withdrawal success. Because of small, heterogeneous patient numbers and non-standardized post-transplant time points, the conclusions were only preliminary. Low numbers of available donor cells limited the measurable donor-reactive repertoire in two subjects. A significant post-transplant decrease in circulating donor-reactive CD4 TCRbeta sequences was observed in 5 of 8 subjects, irrespective of tolerance or HCV status. Because no allograft tissue specimens were available, donor-reactive T cells may have migrated into the graft instead of being deleted.

The intended sense of this specimen's time point label: pre-transplant. Unstimulated PBMCs, after thawing, were stained for CD3, CD4 and CD8 and then FACS-sorted into CD3+CD4+ and CD3+CD8+ populations. Randomization to immunosuppression withdrawal applied to every one of the 8 studied subjects. The Qiagen DNeasy Blood and Tissue Kit was used for isolation of genomic DNA. Reading the germline V gene (reference sequence) gives CDR1 MNHNY and CDR2 SVGAGI. The CDR3 numbers 12 residues from cysteine through phenylalanine. The CDR3 DNA has 36 bases and is translated from base 1. V and J lose 6 bases and 8 bases, and a span of 11 bases separates them. High-throughput TCRbeta CDR3 sequencing of frozen genomic DNA was performed by immunoSEQ, including PCR amplification, mapping, bias correction and internal controls. For the original study's pipeline: Productive rearrangements were retained, and unique TCRbeta sequences were defined by the CDR3 nucleotide sequence together with the V and J gene. A sequence counted as donor-reactive only if the sequence showed at least 5-fold expansion in CFSE-low cells compared with unstimulated pre-transplant cells and had a frequency of at least 0.01%. Minimum frequency thresholds were set for each subject on the basis of the unstimulated sample with the lowest template count, so that a detection power of at least 90% was ensured. Jensen-Shannon divergence between the top 1000 TCRbeta sequences post-transplant and pre-transplant was used to measure repertoire turnover. Two-sided Fisher's exact tests were used to test for changes in how often donor-reactive sequences were detected. What TCRdb holds here is the immuneACCESS table cut down to in-frame rearrangements. Part of the clones is not present; checked against another copy, under half of the missing clones reflect an unresolved V gene, and the others are unexplained. V and J calls and clone size come straight from that table; D and trimming were deduced from the DNA. This sample holds about 74,000 clones; around 80% were observed only once. Of the sample, approximately 0.55% is held by the ten largest clones.

The material sequenced was CD4+ T cells from blood, taken before liver transplant. The chain couples TRBV6-6 to TRBJ2-4, with no reliable assignment of the D segment. This TCR was recovered from a human donor who received a liver transplant. The bases are TGTGCCAGCAGCCCAGACCGGGACATTCAGTACTTC. Translated, this is CASSPDRDIQYF.